These T cell receptor beta chains were read from a single sample in a study of T cell clonotyping in hematopoietic cell transplantation. Generated by immunoSEQ multiplex PCR, the TCRdb table keeps only in-frame clones and is missing some. This repertoire shows roughly 44,000 clones, about 95% found once; its top ten account for about 0.91%. Sequenced input: peripheral blood mononuclear cells. These receptors all stem from a man younger than 45 in good health. Some clones in this sample may be carry-over from other donors' samples. Each CDR3 is given with its conserved first and last residue. D genes are given only for firm matches. Clone size appears in some rows only: once, few, many, or a class for an expanded clone.

CDR3 length: 15
clone size: NA
D gene: NA
V gene: TRBV5-1
J gene: TRBJ1-4
CDR3 protein: CASSLTGVLDEKLFF
CDR3 DNA: TGCGCCAGCAGCCTGACGGGGGTCCTGGATGAAAAACTGTTTTTT

CDR3 length: 15
clone size: NA
D gene: NA
V gene: TRBV9
J gene: TRBJ1-4
CDR3 protein: CASSVEPALNEKLFF
CDR3 DNA: TGTGCCAGCAGCGTTGAGCCCGCGCTTAATGAAAAACTGTTTTTT

CDR3 length: 14
clone size: NA
D gene: NA
V gene: TRBV7-9
J gene: TRBJ2-1
CDR3 protein: CASSLRWEVDEQFF
CDR3 DNA: TGTGCCAGCAGCTTAAGGTGGGAGGTTGACGAGCAGTTCTTC

CDR3 length: 16
clone size: NA
D gene: NA
V gene: TRBV6-5
J gene: TRBJ2-2
CDR3 protein: CASSYSPGAHTGELFF
CDR3 DNA: TGTGCCAGCAGTTACTCCCCGGGGGCTCACACCGGGGAGCTGTTTTTT

CDR3 length: 12
clone size: NA
D gene: NA
V gene: TRBV11-2
J gene: TRBJ2-3
CDR3 protein: CASSLGTDTQYF
CDR3 DNA: TGTGCCAGCAGCTTAGGGACAGATACGCAGTATTTT

CDR3 length: 17
clone size: NA
D gene: TRBD2
V gene: TRBV11-3
J gene: TRBJ2-1
CDR3 protein: CASSLERTSATYNEQFF
CDR3 DNA: TGTGCCAGCAGCTTAGAGCGTACTAGCGCTACTTACAATGAGCAGTTCTTC

CDR3 length: 17
clone size: NA
D gene: TRBD1
V gene: TRBV9
J gene: TRBJ2-1
CDR3 protein: CASSVGLGTGWNNEQFF
CDR3 DNA: TGTGCCAGCAGCGTAGGCCTCGGGACAGGATGGAACAATGAGCAGTTCTTC

CDR3 length: 16
clone size: NA
D gene: TRBD2
V gene: TRBV6-1
J gene: TRBJ2-3
CDR3 protein: CASSEVGGGNTDTQYF
CDR3 DNA: TGTGCCAGCAGTGAAGTCGGGGGGGGAAACACAGATACGCAGTATTTT

CDR3 length: 14
clone size: NA
D gene: NA
V gene: TRBV5-1
J gene: TRBJ2-5
CDR3 protein: CASSLGLTQETQYF
CDR3 DNA: TGCGCCAGCAGCTTGGGACTAACCCAAGAGACCCAGTACTTC

CDR3 length: 16
clone size: NA
D gene: NA
V gene: TRBV19
J gene: TRBJ2-7
CDR3 protein: CASSIVLDGSSYEQYF
CDR3 DNA: TGTGCCAGTAGTATAGTCTTGGACGGCTCATCCTACGAGCAGTACTTC

CDR3 length: 15
clone size: NA
D gene: NA
V gene: TRBV4-3
J gene: TRBJ2-1
CDR3 protein: CASSQEGDYGHEQFF
CDR3 DNA: TGCGCCAGCAGCCAAGAAGGCGACTATGGACATGAGCAGTTCTTC

CDR3 length: 13
clone size: NA
D gene: NA
V gene: TRBV6-5
J gene: TRBJ1-1
CDR3 protein: CASSSVSDTEAFF
CDR3 DNA: TGTGCCAGCAGTTCGGTCTCTGACACTGAAGCTTTCTTT

CDR3 length: 15
clone size: NA
D gene: NA
V gene: TRBV27
J gene: TRBJ2-7
CDR3 protein: CASSFGRQVTYEQYF
CDR3 DNA: TGTGCCAGCAGCTTCGGCCGACAGGTGACCTACGAGCAGTACTTC

CDR3 length: 12
clone size: NA
D gene: NA
V gene: TRBV6-1
J gene: TRBJ2-7
CDR3 protein: CASSRDGYEQYF
CDR3 DNA: TGTGCCAGCAGTCGGGACGGCTACGAGCAGTACTTC

CDR3 length: 17
clone size: NA
D gene: TRBD2
V gene: TRBV11-3
J gene: TRBJ2-7
CDR3 protein: CASSLDADAGGTYEQYF
CDR3 DNA: TGTGCCAGCAGCTTAGATGCGGACGCGGGAGGGACCTACGAGCAGTACTTC

CDR3 length: 17
clone size: NA
D gene: TRBD2
V gene: TRBV5-4
J gene: TRBJ2-5
CDR3 protein: CASSPLRAGAYQETQYF
CDR3 DNA: TGTGCCAGCAGCCCCCTTAGAGCGGGGGCCTACCAAGAGACCCAGTACTTC

CDR3 length: 13
clone size: NA
D gene: NA
V gene: TRBV11-2
J gene: TRBJ1-5
CDR3 protein: CASSLYYNQPQHF
CDR3 DNA: TGTGCCAGCAGCTTATACTACAATCAGCCCCAGCATTTT

CDR3 length: 15
clone size: NA
D gene: NA
V gene: TRBV4-1
J gene: TRBJ1-3
CDR3 protein: CASTTIQSSGNTIYF
CDR3 DNA: TGCGCCAGCACCACCATACAGAGCTCTGGAAACACCATATATTTT

CDR3 length: 15
clone size: NA
D gene: TRBD1
V gene: TRBV7-9
J gene: TRBJ1-2
CDR3 protein: CASSLGTVNSYGYTF
CDR3 DNA: TGTGCCAGCAGCCTAGGGACAGTCAATTCCTATGGCTACACCTTC

CDR3 length: 14
clone size: NA
D gene: TRBD1
V gene: TRBV14
J gene: TRBJ1-2
CDR3 protein: CASSQVGQGYGYTF
CDR3 DNA: TGTGCCAGCAGCCAAGTGGGACAGGGCTATGGCTACACCTTC

CDR3 length: 13
clone size: NA
D gene: NA
V gene: TRBV5-1
J gene: TRBJ1-2
CDR3 protein: CASSLPTAYGYTF
CDR3 DNA: TGCGCCAGCAGCTTGCCCACAGCCTATGGCTACACCTTC

CDR3 length: 15
clone size: NA
D gene: NA
V gene: TRBV7-3
J gene: TRBJ2-3
CDR3 protein: CASSSRLEIGDTQYF
CDR3 DNA: TGTGCCAGCAGCTCCCGACTGGAGATCGGAGATACGCAGTATTTT

CDR3 length: 12
clone size: NA
D gene: NA
V gene: TRBV28
J gene: TRBJ2-7
CDR3 protein: CASSLSSYEQYF
CDR3 DNA: TGTGCCAGCAGTTTATCCAGTTACGAGCAGTACTTC

CDR3 length: 14
clone size: NA
D gene: TRBD1
V gene: TRBV30
J gene: TRBJ1-5
CDR3 protein: CAWNLQGTMEPQHF
CDR3 DNA: TGTGCCTGGAATCTACAGGGGACAATGGAGCCCCAGCATTTT

CDR3 length: 15
clone size: NA
D gene: NA
V gene: TRBV7-8
J gene: TRBJ2-6
CDR3 protein: CASSLSGSGANVLTF
CDR3 DNA: TGTGCCAGCAGCCTATCCGGATCTGGGGCCAACGTCCTGACTTTC

CDR3 length: 11
clone size: NA
D gene: NA
V gene: TRBV27
J gene: TRBJ2-5
CDR3 protein: CASSPVETQYF
CDR3 DNA: TGTGCCAGCAGTCCAGTGGAGACCCAGTACTTC

CDR3 length: 13
clone size: NA
D gene: NA
V gene: TRBV11-3
J gene: TRBJ1-4
CDR3 protein: CASSRGRGEKLFF
CDR3 DNA: TGTGCCAGCAGCAGAGGAAGAGGTGAAAAACTGTTTTTT

CDR3 length: 13
clone size: NA
D gene: NA
V gene: TRBV7-2
J gene: TRBJ2-7
CDR3 protein: CASSFFPSNEQYF
CDR3 DNA: TGTGCCAGCAGCTTTTTCCCTTCGAACGAGCAGTACTTC

CDR3 length: 14
clone size: NA
D gene: TRBD1
V gene: TRBV10-3
J gene: TRBJ1-5
CDR3 protein: CAISEGGIYQPQHF
CDR3 DNA: TGTGCCATCAGTGAAGGGGGCATCTATCAGCCCCAGCATTTT

CDR3 length: 13
clone size: NA
D gene: NA
V gene: TRBV5-6
J gene: TRBJ2-3
CDR3 protein: CASSLAGGHTQYF
CDR3 DNA: TGTGCCAGCAGCTTGGCTGGGGGTCATACGCAGTATTTT

CDR3 length: 14
clone size: NA
D gene: NA
V gene: TRBV12-5
J gene: TRBJ1-1
CDR3 protein: CASGLVQGGVEAFF
CDR3 DNA: TGTGCTAGTGGTTTGGTACAAGGAGGGGTTGAAGCTTTCTTT

CDR3 length: 14
clone size: NA
D gene: NA
V gene: TRBV4-3
J gene: TRBJ2-7
CDR3 protein: CASSPPRDPGEQYF
CDR3 DNA: TGCGCCAGCAGCCCTCCACGGGACCCGGGCGAGCAGTACTTC

CDR3 length: 18
clone size: NA
D gene: TRBD2
V gene: TRBV12-5
J gene: TRBJ2-6
CDR3 protein: CASGWGLAGPTGANVLTF
CDR3 DNA: TGTGCTAGTGGTTGGGGACTAGCGGGGCCCACGGGGGCCAACGTCCTGACTTTC

CDR3 length: 15
clone size: NA
D gene: NA
V gene: TRBV5-1
J gene: TRBJ1-5
CDR3 protein: CASSLASGDNQPQHF
CDR3 DNA: TGCGCCAGCAGCTTGGCTTCAGGGGACAATCAGCCCCAGCATTTT

CDR3 length: 14
clone size: NA
D gene: NA
V gene: TRBV5-1
J gene: TRBJ1-2
CDR3 protein: CASSLSETNYGYTF
CDR3 DNA: TGCGCCAGCAGCTTGTCAGAAACTAACTATGGCTACACCTTC

CDR3 length: 14
clone size: NA
D gene: NA
V gene: TRBV7-2
J gene: TRBJ1-1
CDR3 protein: CASSLPQSYTEAFF
CDR3 DNA: TGTGCCAGCAGCTTACCTCAGAGTTACACTGAAGCTTTCTTT

CDR3 length: 13
clone size: NA
D gene: NA
V gene: TRBV7-2
J gene: TRBJ2-7
CDR3 protein: CASSLEGLGPSYF
CDR3 DNA: TGTGCCAGCAGCTTAGAGGGGCTGGGACCCTCCTACTTC

CDR3 length: 14
clone size: NA
D gene: NA
V gene: TRBV5-4
J gene: TRBJ1-2
CDR3 protein: CASSLKGYNYGYTF
CDR3 DNA: TGTGCCAGCAGCTTGAAGGGGTATAACTATGGCTACACCTTC

CDR3 length: 13
clone size: NA
D gene: TRBD2
V gene: TRBV12-5
J gene: TRBJ2-7
CDR3 protein: CAGEGSPDYEQYF
CDR3 DNA: TGTGCTGGGGAGGGGAGTCCGGACTACGAGCAGTACTTC

CDR3 length: 14
clone size: NA
D gene: NA
V gene: TRBV6-1
J gene: TRBJ2-3
CDR3 protein: CASSRGGMGDTQYF
CDR3 DNA: TGTGCCAGCAGTAGGGGCGGGATGGGAGATACGCAGTATTTT

CDR3 length: 13
clone size: NA
D gene: NA
V gene: TRBV30
J gene: TRBJ1-1
CDR3 protein: CAWSGDGLTEAFF
CDR3 DNA: TGTGCCTGGAGTGGGGACGGACTGACTGAAGCTTTCTTT

CDR3 length: 13
clone size: NA
D gene: TRBD1
V gene: TRBV19
J gene: TRBJ1-1
CDR3 protein: CASSIDRETEAFF
CDR3 DNA: TGTGCCAGTAGTATCGACAGGGAGACTGAAGCTTTCTTT

CDR3 length: 14
clone size: NA
D gene: TRBD1
V gene: TRBV27
J gene: TRBJ1-2
CDR3 protein: CASRAGTVNYGYTF
CDR3 DNA: TGTGCCAGCAGAGCCGGGACAGTTAACTATGGCTACACCTTC

CDR3 length: 14
clone size: NA
D gene: NA
V gene: TRBV29-1
J gene: TRBJ2-2
CDR3 protein: CSGNSGANTGELFF
CDR3 DNA: TGCAGCGGAAACAGTGGCGCGAACACCGGGGAGCTGTTTTTT

CDR3 length: 16
clone size: NA
D gene: NA
V gene: TRBV7-2
J gene: TRBJ2-3
CDR3 protein: CASSLGRGAAADTQYF
CDR3 DNA: TGTGCCAGCAGCTTAGGAAGGGGAGCGGCCGCGGATACGCAGTATTTT

CDR3 length: 14
clone size: NA
D gene: TRBD2
V gene: TRBV13
J gene: TRBJ2-6
CDR3 protein: CASSLGLAAHVLTF
CDR3 DNA: TGTGCCAGCAGCTTAGGACTAGCGGCTCACGTCCTGACTTTC

CDR3 length: 18
clone size: NA
D gene: NA
V gene: TRBV5-6
J gene: TRBJ1-3
CDR3 protein: CASSFGPAGPPGGNTIYF
CDR3 DNA: TGTGCCAGCAGCTTCGGTCCGGCAGGCCCGCCTGGGGGAAACACCATATATTTT

CDR3 length: 17
clone size: NA
D gene: NA
V gene: TRBV15
J gene: TRBJ2-2
CDR3 protein: CATAAEYHGLNTGELFF
CDR3 DNA: TGTGCCACCGCCGCGGAGTACCACGGGCTGAACACCGGGGAGCTGTTTTTT

CDR3 length: 14
clone size: NA
D gene: NA
V gene: TRBV10-3
J gene: TRBJ1-1
CDR3 protein: CAIRDRQKRPEAFF
CDR3 DNA: TGTGCCATCAGAGACCGACAGAAACGACCTGAAGCTTTCTTT

CDR3 length: 13
clone size: few
D gene: NA
V gene: TRBV27
J gene: TRBJ1-1
CDR3 protein: CASSLFGGTEAFF
CDR3 DNA: TGTGCCAGCAGTTTATTTGGGGGCACCGAAGCTTTCTTT

CDR3 length: 13
clone size: NA
D gene: TRBD1
V gene: TRBV27
J gene: TRBJ2-1
CDR3 protein: CASSLVTGNEQFF
CDR3 DNA: TGTGCCAGCAGTTTGGTGACAGGGAACGAGCAGTTCTTC

CDR3 length: 13
clone size: NA
D gene: TRBD1
V gene: TRBV19
J gene: TRBJ1-4
CDR3 protein: CASNRGQDEKLFF
CDR3 DNA: TGTGCCAGTAACAGGGGGCAAGATGAAAAACTGTTTTTT

CDR3 length: 13
clone size: NA
D gene: NA
V gene: TRBV9
J gene: TRBJ2-1
CDR3 protein: CASSIGGYNEQFF
CDR3 DNA: TGTGCCAGCAGTATTGGCGGCTACAATGAGCAGTTCTTC

CDR3 length: 14
clone size: NA
D gene: NA
V gene: TRBV2
J gene: TRBJ2-7
CDR3 protein: CASSVSGASYEQYF
CDR3 DNA: TGTGCCAGCAGTGTTTCGGGAGCTTCCTACGAGCAGTACTTC